One sample yielded the 26 T cell receptor beta chains listed below, sequenced in a study of graft-versus-host responses after intestinal transplantation. The antigens these receptors bind are not known. Data came from immunoSEQ multiplex PCR; TCRdb stores just in-frame clones and leaves some out. The sample lists tens of thousands of clones, about 90% occurring once. The source material was unstimulated CD8+ T cells sorted from spleen or lymph node cells, sampled before intestinal transplant. These receptors all stem from a human donor who received an intestinal transplant.

With regard to this clone: The same CDR3 also results from other DNA sequences found in this sample. V gene TRBV27 combines with J gene TRBJ1-1, with a tentative D call TRBD1 (5 bases). Trimming left V 0 bases short and J 0 bases short, with 8 bases between. The CDR3 is 15 residues long. Germline CDR1 MNHEY, CDR2 SMNVEV (reference sequence). Here the CDR3 DNA reads TGTGCCAGCAGTTTATCGGGGGGAATGAACACTGAAGCTTTCTTT. Translating it yields CASSLSGGMNTEAFF.

This clone was seen a few times. The chain couples TRBV29-1 to TRBJ2-7; the D gene is possibly TRBD2 (5 bases). The germline V gene has CDR1 SQVTM and CDR2 ANQGSEA. This CDR3 is 12 amino acids long. Between the trimmed V and J ends, which lost 5 bases and 7 bases, there was a span of 15 bases. The CDR3 region has the DNA TGCAGCGTTCAAGGGCACCCGGGGGAGCAGTACTTC. Its protein is CSVQGHPGEQYF.

Concerning this clone itself: Within the sample, other DNA sequences also encode this same CDR3. The J gene is TRBJ2-3, the V gene TRBV6-1; D perhaps matches TRBD2 (5 bases). The length of the CDR3 is 16 residues. CDR1 and CDR2 from the germline V gene are MNHNS and SASEGT. Trimming cost V 2 bases and J 0 bases, with 12 bases left between them. The CDR3 here is CASSEYAGPSTDTQYF. The CDR3 nucleotides read TGTGCCAGCAGTGAATACGCGGGTCCTAGCACAGATACGCAGTATTTT.

This chain uses TRBV10-3 with TRBJ2-3; the match to TRBD2 covers 8 bases. CDR3 size: 16 residues. With 6 bases clipped from V and 2 bases from J, the junction kept 10 bases outside the gene matches. Germline V gene sequence: CDR1 ENHRY, CDR2 SYGVKD. CDR3 region: CAIRPPSGPDTDTQYF. The CDR3 DNA sequence: TGTGCCATCAGGCCCCCTAGCGGGCCAGACACAGATACGCAGTATTTT.

The gene calls are TRBV29-1 and TRBJ2-5; weak D call: TRBD2 (6 bases). Germline V gene lookup returns CDR1 SQVTM and CDR2 ANQGSEA. The CDR3 is 14 amino acids. Trimming pared 1 base from V and 0 bases from J, leaving 9 bases between. DNA for the CDR3: TGCAGCGTTGAAGGGGGGACTTACCAAGAGACCCAGTACTTC. This gives the protein CSVEGGTYQETQYF.

This chain connects TRBV15 to TRBJ2-3; 9 bases align to TRBD2. The CDR3 is made up of 16 amino acids. Germline trimming cut 3 bases from V and 4 bases from J; bases unmatched to any gene: 8. Germline loops: CDR1 LNHNV, CDR2 YYDKDF (reference sequence). CDR3 residues: CATSSRGGAKADTQYF. CDR3 sequence (DNA): TGTGCCACCAGCAGTCGCGGGGGGGCCAAGGCAGATACGCAGTATTTT.

The rearrangement links TRBV4-1 to TRBJ2-7; 11 nucleotides agree with TRBD2. V trimming: 4 bases; J trimming: 2 bases; junction bases outside the gene matches: 7. The CDR3 contains 16 residues. CDR1 MGHRA and CDR2 YSYEKL come from the germline V gene. The CDR3 region has the DNA TGCGCCAGCAGCCCCCGTCTAGCGGGGGGCCCCTACGAGCAGTACTTC. Amino acid sequence: CASSPRLAGGPYEQYF.

In DNA, the CDR3 is TGTGCCAGCAGCGCAGGGACCCGGAGGGCAGATACGCAGTATTTT. Translation gives CASSAGTRRADTQYF. The rearrangement joins TRBV9 to TRBJ2-3; D is perhaps TRBD2 (6 bases). The CDR3 is made up of 15 amino acids. Trimming shortened V by 3 bases and J by 4 bases, and 15 bases separated the two germline ends. Germline V CDR1 and CDR2: SGDLS, YYNGEE.

The V gene is TRBV9, the J gene TRBJ2-7, with D possibly TRBD2 on 6 matching bases. Germline V gene data show CDR1 as SGDLS and CDR2 as YYNGEE. This CDR3 comprises 13 residues. V was shortened by 0 bases and J by 6 bases, with 10 bases between the two germline ends. The CDR3 nucleotides are TGTGCCAGCAGCGTAGGGCAGGGAGGCGAGCAGTACTTC. Encoded protein: CASSVGQGGEQYF.

This clone was seen a single time. This rearrangement joins TRBV19 to TRBJ2-7; a weak D match, TRBD1 (6 bases). This CDR3 spans 14 amino acids. Germline V gene data show CDR1 as LNHDA and CDR2 as SQIVND (reference sequence). Trimming removed 3 bases at V and 5 bases at J, with 14 bases between. The DNA for the CDR3 is TGTGCCAGTAGTATGGGGGCAGGGGACCACGAGCAGTACTTC. This sequence encodes CASSMGAGDHEQYF.

The chain links TRBV2 to TRBJ2-3, with 8 bases identical to TRBD1. Germline loops: CDR1 SNHLY, CDR2 FYNNEI. Germline trimming cut 3 bases from V and 4 bases from J; bases unmatched to any gene: 9. This CDR3 spans 16 amino acids. CDR3 sequence: CASSESATGVPDTQYF. Written as DNA, the CDR3 is TGTGCCAGCAGTGAGTCTGCGACAGGGGTTCCAGATACGCAGTATTTT. Using reference TRBV2 and TRBJ2-3 for the parts outside the CDR3, the full variable domain is EPEVTQTPSHQVTQMGQEVILRCVPISNHLYFYWYRQILGQKVEFLVSFYNNEISEKSEIFDDQFSVERPDGSNFTLKIRSTKLEDSAMYFCASSESATGVPDTQYFGPGTRLTVL.

The chain is built from TRBV27 and TRBJ2-1; 7 bases are shared with TRBD2. CDR3 length: 19 amino acids. Germline loops: CDR1 MNHEY, CDR2 SMNVEV (reference sequence). V shed 3 bases, J shed 8 bases, and the junction held 22 bases outside the gene matches. The CDR3 protein is CASSFRGGKGLFVFDEQFF. Here the CDR3 DNA reads TGTGCCAGCAGTTTCCGCGGGGGTAAAGGGTTGTTCGTGTTTGATGAGCAGTTCTTC.

This chain connects TRBV4-1 to TRBJ2-7; D is unclear. The CDR3 loop spans 15 amino acids. V was clipped by 0 bases and J by 0 bases, with 9 bases between them. Germline V gene lookup returns CDR1 MGHRA and CDR2 YSYEKL. The CDR3 protein is CASSQEGWSSYEQYF. DNA of the CDR3: TGCGCCAGCAGCCAAGAGGGTTGGAGCTCCTACGAGCAGTACTTC.

This chain joins TRBV10-3 and TRBJ2-1; possibly TRBD2 for D (6 bases). The CDR3 runs to 12 residues. V lost 3 bases and J 15 bases, leaving 15 bases between the germline ends. Germline CDR1 is ENHRY and CDR2 is SYGVKD. DNA for the CDR3: TGTGCCATCAGTGAACCGCCGGAGGGGCCGTTCTTC. Translation: CAISEPPEGPFF.

The genes are TRBV5-8 and TRBJ1-1; D is uncertain. The germline gives CDR1 SGHTS, CDR2 YDEGEE. The CDR3 has 13 amino acids. V lost 5 bases, J lost 6 bases, and 14 bases lay in between. The CDR3 reads CASRSVASSEAFF. As DNA, the CDR3 is TGTGCCAGCAGATCGGTCGCCTCCTCTGAAGCTTTCTTT. The full variable domain, completed using reference TRBV5-8 and TRBJ1-1, is EAGVTQSPTHLIKTRGQQATLRCSPISGHTSVYWYQQALGLGLQFLLWYDEGEERNRGNFPPRFSGRQFPNYSSELNVNALELEDSALYLCASRSVASSEAFFGQGTRLTVV.

The chain links TRBV16 to TRBJ2-7, with D tentatively TRBD1 (6 bases). The CDR3 consists of 13 residues. Germline V gives CDR1 KGHSY, CDR2 FQNENV. Trimming removed 2 bases from V and 5 bases from J, with 10 bases in between. CDR3 nucleotide sequence: TGTGCCAGCAGCCAAAGGACAGTCGACGAGCAGTACTTC. Translating gives CASSQRTVDEQYF.

The V gene is TRBV4-1, the J gene TRBJ2-5; TRBD1 aligns across 9 bases. The CDR3 length is 17 residues. CDR1 is MGHRA and CDR2 is YSYEKL in the germline V gene. V lost 1 base to trimming and J lost 4 bases; unmatched junction nucleotides: 10. The CDR3 nucleotides read TGCGCCAGCAGCCAAGGACACGGACAGGGGTGGGGAGAGACCCAGTACTTC. Translating it yields CASSQGHGQGWGETQYF.

V gene TRBV5-1 combines with J gene TRBJ2-1; 11 bases are a match to TRBD2. CDR3 length equals 14 residues. Germline V gene sequence: CDR1 SGHRS, CDR2 YFSETQ. The ends lost 3 bases at V and 7 bases at J; junction bases unmatched: 3. In DNA, the CDR3 is TGCGCCAGCAGCTACGTAGCGGGGGGGAATGAGCAGTTCTTC. Translating gives CASSYVAGGNEQFF. The variable domain in full, completed from reference TRBV5-1 and TRBJ2-1, reads KAGVTQTPRYLIKTRGQQVTLSCSPISGHRSVSWYQQTPGQGLQFLFEYFSETQRNKGNFPGRFSGRQFSNSRSEMNVSTLELGDSALYLCASSYVAGGNEQFFGPGTRLTVL.

The V call is TRBV29-1, the J call TRBJ1-1; TRBD1 matches 8 bases. CDR1 and CDR2 from the germline V gene are SQVTM and ANQGSEA. The junction had 8 bases not matched to a gene; V was cut back by 7 bases and J by 7 bases. This CDR3 comprises 12 residues. CDR3 nucleotide sequence: TGCAGCGGGAAGACAGGGGATGATGAAGCTTTCTTT. Protein sequence: CSGKTGDDEAFF.

V usage is TRBV5-6 and J usage is TRBJ1-4; D perhaps matches TRBD1 (5 bases). The CDR3 loop spans 15 amino acids. Between the trimmed V and J ends, which lost 4 bases and 7 bases, there was a span of 17 bases. The germline V gene encodes CDR1 SGHDT and CDR2 YYEEEE. CDR3 region: CASSLGPGSGEKLFF. The CDR3 nucleotides read TGTGCCAGCAGCCTGGGTCCAGGGTCGGGTGAAAAACTGTTTTTT. Full variable domain (outside the CDR3, taken from reference TRBV5-6 and TRBJ1-4): DAGVTQSPTHLIKTRGQQVTLRCSPKSGHDTVSWYQQALGQGPQFIFQYYEEEERQRGNFPDRFSGHQFPNYSSELNVNALLLGDSALYLCASSLGPGSGEKLFFGSGTQLSVL.

The chain joins TRBV19 to TRBJ2-1; 8 bases line up with TRBD2. CDR1 and CDR2 from the germline V gene are LNHDA and SQIVND (reference sequence). V lost 4 bases and J lost 4; bases outside the gene matches: 12. This CDR3 has 17 residues. The chain's CDR3 is CASSRLRGSGEYNEQFF. The CDR3 coding sequence is TGTGCCAGTAGTAGACTAAGGGGTAGCGGGGAGTACAATGAGCAGTTCTTC.

The chain is built from TRBV7-3 and TRBJ2-3, with 9 positions matching TRBD2. Germline V CDR1 and CDR2: SGHTA, FQGTGA. The CDR3 runs 15 residues. With V trimmed by 4 bases and J by 3 bases, 5 bases remained unmatched. CDR3 protein: CASSSGLAGTDTQYF. The CDR3 DNA reads TGTGCCAGCAGCTCCGGGCTAGCGGGGACAGATACGCAGTATTTT. The full variable domain, in which reference TRBV7-3 and TRBJ2-3 provide the parts outside the CDR3, is GAGVSQTPSNKVTEKGKYVELRCDPISGHTALYWYRQSLGQGPEFLIYFQGTGAADDSGLPNDRFFAVRPEGSVSTLKIQRTERGDSAVYLCASSSGLAGTDTQYFGPGTRLTVL.

The CDR3 here is CASSLVGWGQGMIEQYF. The CDR3 DNA is TGTGCCAGCAGCTTAGTCGGTTGGGGACAGGGGATGATCGAGCAGTACTTC. This chain joins TRBV7-8 and TRBJ2-7, with 10 bases aligning to TRBD1. The junction had 12 bases not matched to a gene; V was cut back by 1 base and J by 6 bases. The CDR3 spans 17 residues. Germline CDR1 reads SGHVS; CDR2 reads FQNEAQ.

The DNA of the CDR3 is TGTGCCAGCAGCCGACAGGGGACGAACACCGGGGAGCTGTTTTTT. Its translation is CASSRQGTNTGELFF. The V gene is TRBV5-4, the J gene TRBJ2-2, with 8 bases that match TRBD1. J gave up 0 bases and V 4 bases, and 2 bases lay outside the gene matches. CDR1 SGHNT and CDR2 YYREEE come from the germline V gene (reference sequence). There are 15 residues in the CDR3.

This clone occurred once. The chain links TRBV27 to TRBJ2-7; 8 bases line up with TRBD1. Germline values: CDR1 MNHEY, CDR2 SMNVEV (reference sequence). The CDR3 spans 13 residues. V was pared by 4 bases and J by 4 bases, with 3 bases of the junction left unmatched. CDR3 nucleotides: TGTGCCAGCAGTTCGCGGACAGGGTACGAGCAGTACTTC. This gives the protein CASSSRTGYEQYF.

The chain's CDR3 is CASSESRSISYNSPLHF. CDR3 bases: TGTGCCAGCAGTGAATCGAGGAGTATCTCCTATAATTCACCCCTCCACTTT. The V and J genes are TRBV25-1 and TRBJ1-6, with D hard to call. V lost 1 base and J lost 0, with 10 bases in between. The CDR3 contains 17 residues. Germline loops: CDR1 MGHDK, CDR2 SYGVNS.